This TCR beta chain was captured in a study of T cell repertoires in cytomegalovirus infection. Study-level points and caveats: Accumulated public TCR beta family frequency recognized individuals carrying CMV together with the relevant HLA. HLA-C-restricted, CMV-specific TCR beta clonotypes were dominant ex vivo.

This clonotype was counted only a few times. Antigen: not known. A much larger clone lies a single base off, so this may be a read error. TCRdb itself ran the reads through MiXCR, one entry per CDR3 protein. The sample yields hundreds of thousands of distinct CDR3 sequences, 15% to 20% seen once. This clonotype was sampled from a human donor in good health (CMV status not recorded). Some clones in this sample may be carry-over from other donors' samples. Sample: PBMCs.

The CDR3 nucleotides read TGTGCCAGCAGCTTCGAAGTGAACACTGAAGCTTTCTTT. Its protein product is CASSFEVNTEAFF. The chain employs TRBV7-4 and TRBJ1-1, with D uncertain. Germline values: CDR1 SGHVT, CDR2 SQSDAQ. V lost 3 bases and J 0 bases, leaving 5 bases between the germline ends. This CDR3 contains 13 residues.